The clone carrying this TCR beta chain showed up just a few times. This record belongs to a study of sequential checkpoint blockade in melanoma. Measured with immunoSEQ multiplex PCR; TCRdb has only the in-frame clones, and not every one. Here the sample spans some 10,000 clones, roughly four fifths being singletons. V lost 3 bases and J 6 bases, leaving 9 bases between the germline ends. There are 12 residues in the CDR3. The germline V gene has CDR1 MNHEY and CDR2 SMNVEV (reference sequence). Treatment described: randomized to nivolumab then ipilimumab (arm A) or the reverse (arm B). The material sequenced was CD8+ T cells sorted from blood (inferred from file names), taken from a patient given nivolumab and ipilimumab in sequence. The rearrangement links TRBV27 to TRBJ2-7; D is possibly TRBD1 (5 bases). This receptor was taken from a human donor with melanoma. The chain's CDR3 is CASSLGLSEQYF. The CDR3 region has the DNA TGTGCCAGCAGTTTGGGGCTTTCCGAGCAGTACTTC.